What follows are 25 T cell receptor beta chains derived from one specimen sequenced in a study of identical twins. TCRdb recomputed calls from the 5' RACE reads with MiXCR, one row per CDR3 protein. The data hold under 500,000 distinct CDR3 sequences, with 13% to 15% observed a single time. These same records also appear under a second study, on yellow fever vaccine responses in identical twins.

Sequencing was performed on CD4+ T cells sorted from blood. All receptors come from a woman aged 18-29 years in good health.

This rearrangement joins TRBV5-1 to TRBJ2-2; TRBD1 is a possible D gene (5 bases). Germline V gene lookup returns CDR1 SGHRS and CDR2 YFSETQ. The length of the CDR3 is 13 residues. The V end lost 4 bases, the J end lost 5 bases, and 9 bases lay between the germline ends. The CDR3 here is CASSVDSTGELFF. The CDR3 nucleotides are TGCGCCAGCAGCGTTGACAGTACCGGGGAGCTGTTTTTT. The full variable domain, in which reference TRBV5-1 and TRBJ2-2 provide the parts outside the CDR3, is KAGVTQTPRYLIKTRGQQVTLSCSPISGHRSVSWYQQTPGQGLQFLFEYFSETQRNKGNFPGRFSGRQFSNSRSEMNVSTLELGDSALYLCASSVDSTGELFFGEGSRLTVL.

This chain joins TRBV11-2 and TRBJ2-7, with TRBD2 matching over 7 bases. From germline, CDR1 is SGHAT and CDR2 FQNNGV. Trimming took 4 bases from V and 2 from J; bases not matched to a gene: 17. The CDR3 contains 18 residues. The CDR3, as DNA: TGTGCCAGCAGCTCCATACACCGAAAGCGGGAAGAAACCTACGAGCAGTACTTC. It encodes CASSSIHRKREETYEQYF.

The chain combines TRBV5-6 with TRBJ2-3; 11 bases map to TRBD2. Trimming at V came to 4 bases and at J to 3 bases, leaving 7 bases not matched to a gene. Per the germline V gene, CDR1 is SGHDT and CDR2 is YYEEEE. The CDR3 runs to 16 residues. CDR3 nucleotides: TGTGCCAGCAGCCGATCTCTAGCGGGGGGTACAGATACGCAGTATTTT. Its translation: CASSRSLAGGTDTQYF.

This clonotype was counted only a few times. A junction boundary mismatches the germline segment, possibly from a read error. V usage is TRBV29-1 and J usage is TRBJ1-1, with D perhaps TRBD1 (5 bases). The CDR3 is 8 residues long. Germline CDR1 and CDR2: SQVTM and ANQGSEA. CDR3 protein: CSVGDSAF. The CDR3 region has the DNA TGCAGCGTCGGCGACAGCGCTTTT.

This clonotype showed up just a few times. The rearrangement uses TRBV5-1 and TRBJ1-6; possible D gene TRBD1, 5 bases. The CDR3 is 12 amino acids. The germline gives CDR1 SGHRS, CDR2 YFSETQ. V was clipped by 7 bases and J by 7 bases, with 9 bases between them. In nucleotides, the CDR3 is TGCGCCAGCCGACAGACCAATTCACCCCTCCACTTT. Translation: CASRQTNSPLHF.

The chain has TRBV19 and TRBJ1-6; D not certain. Trimming stripped 3 bases from V and 8 bases from J, with 2 bases between. The CDR3 contains 11 residues. Germline values: CDR1 LNHDA, CDR2 SQIVND (reference sequence). The CDR3: CASSIYSPLHF. In nucleotides, the CDR3 is TGTGCCAGTAGTATTTATTCACCCCTCCACTTT.

V gene TRBV5-6 combines with J gene TRBJ2-2, with TRBD2 matching over 8 bases. The CDR3 extends over 15 amino acids. The germline V gene has CDR1 SGHDT and CDR2 YYEEEE. After removal of 1 base from V and 3 bases from J, the junction contained 2 bases not matched to a gene. This chain's CDR3 is CASSLTGRDTGELFF. CDR3 nucleotides: TGTGCCAGCAGCTTGACCGGGAGGGACACCGGGGAGCTGTTTTTT.

There are a few counts of this clonotype. The V and J genes are TRBV7-9 and TRBJ1-4; a possible D gene is TRBD1 (6 bases). The ends were cut back, 6 bases at V and 9 bases at J, with 14 bases in the middle. Germline values: CDR1 SEHNR, CDR2 FQNEAQ (reference sequence). The CDR3 is 13 amino acids. DNA for the CDR3: TGTGCCAGCAGGACAGGAGTAGGGCAAAAACTGTTTTTT. Translated, it gives CASRTGVGQKLFF.

The chain recombines TRBV7-2 with TRBJ2-7; 9 positions agree with TRBD1. With 3 bases clipped from V and 0 bases from J, the junction kept 6 bases outside the gene matches. The length of the CDR3 is 16 residues. Looked up from germline, CDR1 is SGHTA and CDR2 is FQGNSA. CDR3 DNA: TGTGCCAGCAGCTTCCCCGGGACAGGGACCTCCTACGAGCAGTACTTC. Translated, it gives CASSFPGTGTSYEQYF.

The V call is TRBV6-1, the J call TRBJ2-3; the D gene is possibly TRBD1 (5 bases). This CDR3 spans 15 amino acids. Germline V gene lookup returns CDR1 MNHNS and CDR2 SASEGT. With 7 bases removed from V and 6 bases from J, the gap between germline ends came to 20 bases. In DNA form, the CDR3 reads TGTGCCAGCAAACCCCGACAGATCTCCCTCGATACGCAGTATTTT. Protein product: CASKPRQISLDTQYF.

On this clonotype itself: A much larger clone is a single base away; this may be a read error. This chain uses TRBV6-5 with TRBJ1-1; D not certain. This CDR3 region has 14 residues. The ends were cut back, 0 bases at V and 4 bases at J, with 9 bases in the middle. From germline, CDR1 is MNHEY and CDR2 SVGAGI. CDR3 nucleotides: TGTGCCAGCAGTTACTCGGGCGGGAGCACTGAAGCTTTCTTT. It yields the protein CASSYSGGSTEAFF.

This clonotype has a handful of counts. V usage is TRBV6-1 and J usage is TRBJ2-7, with TRBD1 matching over 9 bases. Germline loops: CDR1 MNHNS, CDR2 SASEGT. This CDR3 is 15 amino acids long. V was pared by 6 bases and J by 4 bases, with 10 bases of the junction left unmatched. In nucleotides, the CDR3 is TGTGCCAGCAGCAACGGGGGGACAGGGTCTTACGAGCAGTACTTC. Amino acids: CASSNGGTGSYEQYF.

V is TRBV19 and J is TRBJ2-4; 8 positions match TRBD1. Germline V gene data show CDR1 as LNHDA and CDR2 as SQIVND (reference sequence). The CDR3 contains 14 residues. After removal of 6 bases from V and 7 bases from J, the junction contained 8 bases not matched to a gene. CDR3: CASRAQGALNIQYF. In nucleotides, the CDR3 is TGTGCCAGTAGAGCCCAGGGGGCGTTGAACATTCAGTACTTC.

The chain couples TRBV29-1 to TRBJ1-1; D gene uncertain. CDR1 and CDR2 from the germline V gene are SQVTM and ANQGSEA. The CDR3 is 12 amino acids. The V end was cut by 7 bases, the J end by 1 base, with 10 bases between. The DNA for the CDR3 is TGCAGCGCCCGGCCCGGGAACACTGAAGCTTTCTTT. It is translated as CSARPGNTEAFF.

As to this clonotype: This may be a read error, as it is one base from a much larger clone. The chain has TRBV6-1 and TRBJ1-5; 9 bases match TRBD1. This CDR3 is built from 14 residues. V shed 5 bases, J shed 5 bases, and the junction held 4 bases outside the gene matches. CDR1 and CDR2 from the germline V gene are MNHNS and SASEGT. In DNA form, the CDR3 reads TGTGCCAGCAGTACCACAGGGGGCCATCAGCCCCAGCATTTT. Amino acids: CASSTTGGHQPQHF.

The chain has TRBV9 and TRBJ2-3; tentatively, D is TRBD1 (7 bases). Trimming shortened V by 0 bases and J by 2 bases, and 13 bases separated the two germline ends. CDR3 length: 16 amino acids. Germline V gene sequence: CDR1 SGDLS, CDR2 YYNGEE. The CDR3 region is CASSVAGDRDTDTQYF. Here the CDR3 DNA reads TGTGCCAGCAGCGTAGCGGGGGACAGAGACACAGATACGCAGTATTTT. The full variable domain, rest sourced from reference TRBV9 and TRBJ2-3, is DSGVTQTPKHLITATGQRVTLRCSPRSGDLSVYWYQQSLDQGLQFLIQYYNGEERAKGNILERFSAQQFPDLHSELNLSSLELGDSALYFCASSVAGDRDTDTQYFGPGTRLTVL.

There are a few counts of this clonotype. Written as DNA, the CDR3 is TGTGCCAGTACAAATTCCGGACAGCTAAGAGTCAATGAGCAGTTCTTC. Translation gives CASTNSGQLRVNEQFF. The chain is built from TRBV19 and TRBJ2-1; tentative D call: TRBD1 (6 bases). V dropped 7 bases and J dropped 6 bases, with 22 bases sitting between them. CDR3 length: 16 amino acids. Germline loops: CDR1 LNHDA, CDR2 SQIVND (reference sequence).

The chain joins TRBV20-1 to TRBJ2-7; D is unclear. Between the trimmed V and J ends, which lost 4 bases and 3 bases, there was a span of 22 bases. Germline V gene sequence: CDR1 DFQATT, CDR2 SNEGSKA (reference sequence). The CDR3 loop spans 16 amino acids. The CDR3 DNA follows: TGCAGTGCTATAGGTCGGCCGCGCGGATCAGACTACGAGCAGTACTTC. Protein sequence: CSAIGRPRGSDYEQYF.

The chain has TRBV2 and TRBJ2-5; possibly TRBD2 for D (6 bases). V shed 7 bases and J shed 4 bases, with 19 bases lying between them. The CDR3 contains 15 residues. Germline lookup yields CDR1 SNHLY and CDR2 FYNNEI. CDR3 nucleotides: TGTGCCAGCAACCCAGGAGGGACCATGTCAGAGACCCAGTACTTC. Amino acid sequence: CASNPGGTMSETQYF.

This chain connects TRBV2 to TRBJ2-4; D uncertain. Between the trimmed V and J ends, which lost 4 bases and 15 bases, there was a span of 16 bases. Germline V CDR1 and CDR2: SNHLY, FYNNEI. CDR3 length equals 12 residues. CDR3 protein: CASSALGSAGYF. The CDR3 nucleotides are TGTGCCAGCAGTGCCCTGGGGTCGGCTGGGTACTTC. The full variable domain, its missing parts supplied by reference TRBV2 and TRBJ2-4, is EPEVTQTPSHQVTQMGQEVILRCVPISNHLYFYWYRQILGQKVEFLVSFYNNEISEKSEIFDDQFSVERPDGSNFTLKIRSTKLEDSAMYFCASSALGSAGYFGAGTRLSVL.

This clonotype was picked up a small number of times. V is TRBV3-1 and J is TRBJ2-5; tentative D call: TRBD2 (6 bases). The CDR3 loop spans 17 amino acids. The ends were cut back, 0 bases at V and 3 bases at J, with 17 bases in the middle. Per germline, CDR1 LGHDT and CDR2 YNNKEL (reference sequence). CDR3 residues: CASSQDLAERAKETQYF. In nucleotides, the CDR3 is TGTGCCAGCAGCCAAGATCTGGCAGAGCGGGCCAAAGAGACCCAGTACTTC.

There are a few counts of this clonotype. The chain joins TRBV12-3 or TRBV12-4 to TRBJ2-1, with 9 bases aligning to TRBD2. The CDR3 is 18 amino acids. With V trimmed by 5 bases and J by 2 bases, 13 bases remained unmatched. This CDR3 reads CASSPALLLAGTYNEQFF. CDR3 coding DNA: TGTGCCAGCAGTCCCGCCCTTCTGCTAGCGGGGACCTACAATGAGCAGTTCTTC.

This clonotype was seen only a few times. The chain employs TRBV10-2 and TRBJ2-7; D gene unclear. This CDR3 spans 14 amino acids. V lost 8 bases and J 4 bases, leaving 18 bases between the germline ends. The germline gives CDR1 WSHSY, CDR2 SAAADI. The CDR3 loop reads CASGIDGGTYEQYF. As DNA, the CDR3 is TGCGCCAGCGGAATTGATGGCGGTACGTACGAGCAGTACTTC.

The rearrangement joins TRBV20-1 to TRBJ2-1; 12 nucleotides match TRBD2. The J segment lost 4 bases and the V segment lost 0 bases, leaving 10 bases of the junction unmatched. Germline loops: CDR1 DFQATT, CDR2 SNEGSKA (reference sequence). The CDR3 totals 18 residues. CDR3 in amino acids: CSARDLLELAGGYNEQFF. The CDR3, as DNA: TGCAGTGCTAGAGACCTCCTAGAACTAGCGGGAGGATACAATGAGCAGTTCTTC.

This clonotype came up many times. The gene calls are TRBV2 and TRBJ1-1; 10 nucleotides match TRBD1. The germline V gene encodes CDR1 SNHLY and CDR2 FYNNEI. J gave up 9 bases and V 6 bases, and 1 base lay outside the gene matches. CDR3 length equals 11 residues. Here the CDR3 reads CASRDRGKAFF. CDR3 sequence (DNA): TGTGCCAGCAGGGACAGGGGGAAAGCTTTCTTT.